These 2 T cell receptor beta chains originate from one sample sequenced in a study of T-cell reconstitution after alpha-beta-depleted transplantation in children. Unique molecular identifiers were incorporated when the TCRbeta library was constructed. TCRdb itself ran the PCR reads through MiXCR, one entry per CDR3 protein. This table holds roughly 570,000 distinct CDR3 sequences, about a quarter found once. Here the sequenced sample was PBMCs, taken before TCRalphabeta/CD19-depleted stem cell transplant. These receptors were collected from a boy younger than two with Wiskott-Aldrich syndrome, due to receive a stem cell transplant.

This clonotype was counted a single time. This chain uses TRBV30 with TRBJ2-1; D possibly corresponds to TRBD1 (6 bases). V lost 5 bases to trimming and J lost 5 bases, with 16 bases between them. Germline lookup yields CDR1 GTSNPN and CDR2 SVGIG (reference sequence). The CDR3 is 14 residues long. CDR3 residues: CAWRSRQVNNEQFF. The DNA of the CDR3 is TGTGCCTGGCGCAGCCGACAGGTGAACAATGAGCAGTTCTTC.

This clonotype was observed a handful of times. The chain joins TRBV25-1 to TRBJ1-2, with D possibly being TRBD1 (6 bases). The germline CDR1 and CDR2 sequences are MGHDK and SYGVNS. The CDR3 loop spans 14 amino acids. Trimming pared 2 bases from V and 4 bases from J, leaving 11 bases between. This chain's CDR3 is CASSELGAGYGYTF. The DNA for the CDR3 is TGTGCCAGCAGTGAACTGGGGGCCGGCTATGGCTACACCTTC.